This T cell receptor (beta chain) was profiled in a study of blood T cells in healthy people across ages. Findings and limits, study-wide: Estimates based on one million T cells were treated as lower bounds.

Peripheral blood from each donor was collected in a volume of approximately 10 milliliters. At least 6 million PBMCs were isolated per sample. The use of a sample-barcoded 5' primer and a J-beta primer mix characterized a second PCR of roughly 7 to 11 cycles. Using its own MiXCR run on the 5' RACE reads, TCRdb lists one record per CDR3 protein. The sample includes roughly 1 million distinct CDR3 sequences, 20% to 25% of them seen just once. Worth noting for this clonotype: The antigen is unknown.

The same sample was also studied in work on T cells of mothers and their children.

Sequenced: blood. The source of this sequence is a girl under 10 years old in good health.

The CDR3 DNA is TGCAGTGCTAGTTCCGGGGGACCCACTGAAGCTTTCTTT. Protein sequence: CSASSGGPTEAFF. The chain has TRBV20-1 and TRBJ1-1; maybe TRBD1 (5 bases). The CDR3 contains 13 residues. The germline CDR1 and CDR2 sequences are DFQATT and SNEGSKA (reference sequence). V was trimmed by 3 bases and J by 4 bases, leaving 12 bases between them.